The rows below give T cell receptor beta chains drawn from one sample of a study of blood T cell repertoires in COVID-19. Only in-frame clones appear in the TCRdb table, and some are missing; sequencing was by immunoSEQ multiplex PCR. The sample comprises about 130,000 clones, roughly 83% of which are singletons, and approximately 17% rests with the top ten. The sample was peripheral blood. The receptors were gathered from a woman of 80 years or more with acute or convalescent COVID-19. The CDR3 runs from the conserved cysteine through the conserved F or W. D genes are given only for firm matches. The size field is filled for only some rows; it gives once, few, many or a size class.

abundance: -
j_gene: TRBJ2-3
d_gene: TRBD1
v_gene: TRBV5-1
CDR3aa: CASSLGQGGGDTQYF
CDR3nt: TGCGCCAGCAGCTTGGGACAGGGTGGTGGAGATACGCAGTATTTT

abundance: -
j_gene: TRBJ2-1
d_gene: TRBD1
v_gene: TRBV7-2
CDR3aa: CASSRDRSSYNEQFF
CDR3nt: TGTGCCAGCAGCAGGGACAGAAGCTCCTACAATGAGCAGTTCTTC

abundance: -
j_gene: TRBJ2-1
d_gene: TRBD2
v_gene: TRBV18
CDR3aa: CASSSETSGGYNEQFF
CDR3nt: TGTGCCAGCTCATCCGAGACTAGCGGGGGGTACAATGAGCAGTTCTTC

abundance: -
j_gene: TRBJ1-2
d_gene: TRBD1
v_gene: TRBV5-1
CDR3aa: CASMRGTGMNYGYTF
CDR3nt: TGCGCCAGCATGCGGGGGACAGGGATGAACTATGGCTACACCTTC

abundance: -
j_gene: TRBJ2-1
d_gene: -
v_gene: TRBV7-2
CDR3aa: CASSFGRGRYNEQFF
CDR3nt: TGTGCCAGCAGCTTCGGTAGGGGAAGGTACAATGAGCAGTTCTTC

abundance: -
j_gene: TRBJ1-4
d_gene: -
v_gene: TRBV5-1
CDR3aa: CASSLVGDLGEKLFF
CDR3nt: TGCGCCAGCAGCTTGGTCGGGGATTTGGGGGAAAAACTGTTTTTT

abundance: -
j_gene: TRBJ2-3
d_gene: -
v_gene: TRBV12-5
CDR3aa: CASGLFGQGGGTDTQYF
CDR3nt: TGTGCTAGTGGTTTGTTCGGCCAAGGGGGAGGCACAGATACGCAGTATTTT

abundance: -
j_gene: TRBJ1-2
d_gene: TRBD1
v_gene: TRBV12-3/TRBV12-4
CDR3aa: CASSDRVWSGYTF
CDR3nt: TGTGCCAGCAGTGACAGGGTTTGGTCTGGCTACACCTTC

abundance: once
j_gene: TRBJ2-1
d_gene: TRBD2
v_gene: TRBV6-5
CDR3aa: CASSRLAGSNEQFF
CDR3nt: TGTGCCAGCAGCCGACTAGCGGGCTCTAATGAGCAGTTCTTC

abundance: -
j_gene: TRBJ1-2
d_gene: -
v_gene: TRBV5-4
CDR3aa: CASSLDGTNYGYTF
CDR3nt: TGTGCCAGCAGCTTGGACGGGACTAACTATGGCTACACCTTC

abundance: -
j_gene: TRBJ1-2
d_gene: TRBD1
v_gene: TRBV3-1/TRBV3-2
CDR3aa: CASSQEYWTGGNYGYTF
CDR3nt: TGTGCCAGCAGCCAAGAGTATTGGACAGGGGGAAACTATGGCTACACCTTC

abundance: -
j_gene: TRBJ2-7
d_gene: -
v_gene: TRBV7-8
CDR3aa: CASSLADRGVYEQYF
CDR3nt: TGTGCCAGCAGCTTAGCAGATAGGGGTGTCTACGAGCAGTACTTC

abundance: few
j_gene: TRBJ1-6
d_gene: TRBD1
v_gene: TRBV24-1
CDR3aa: CATQEGKGAMGSPLHF
CDR3nt: TGTGCCACCCAAGAGGGTAAGGGGGCAATGGGTTCACCCCTCCACTTT

abundance: -
j_gene: TRBJ2-7
d_gene: -
v_gene: TRBV5-1
CDR3aa: CASSPGGGAGEQYF
CDR3nt: TGCGCCAGCAGCCCCGGAGGGGGGGCAGGGGAGCAGTACTTC

abundance: -
j_gene: TRBJ1-5
d_gene: -
v_gene: TRBV15
CDR3aa: CATSRSGTPYSNQPQHF
CDR3nt: TGTGCCACCAGCAGATCCGGGACACCATATAGCAATCAGCCCCAGCATTTT

abundance: -
j_gene: TRBJ2-3
d_gene: TRBD1
v_gene: TRBV18
CDR3aa: CASSPLGQGGADTQYF
CDR3nt: TGTGCCAGCTCACCCCTAGGACAGGGAGGTGCAGATACGCAGTATTTT

abundance: -
j_gene: TRBJ1-2
d_gene: -
v_gene: TRBV11-3
CDR3aa: CASSLDIIGGGGYTF
CDR3nt: TGTGCCAGCAGCTTAGATATAATAGGCGGGGGAGGCTACACCTTC

abundance: -
j_gene: TRBJ1-2
d_gene: TRBD1
v_gene: TRBV9
CDR3aa: CASSVEEGAYGYTF
CDR3nt: TGTGCCAGCAGCGTAGAGGAGGGGGCCTATGGCTACACCTTC

abundance: -
j_gene: TRBJ2-1
d_gene: -
v_gene: TRBV5-6
CDR3aa: CASSFQVGAQFF
CDR3nt: TGTGCCAGCAGCTTCCAGGTAGGGGCACAGTTCTTC

abundance: -
j_gene: TRBJ2-7
d_gene: TRBD2
v_gene: TRBV27
CDR3aa: CASRPGLAGGGGEQYF
CDR3nt: TGTGCCAGCAGGCCGGGACTAGCGGGAGGTGGGGGGGAGCAGTACTTC

abundance: -
j_gene: TRBJ2-2
d_gene: -
v_gene: TRBV19
CDR3aa: CASSMSRNANTGELFF
CDR3nt: TGTGCCAGTAGTATGTCCAGGAACGCGAACACCGGGGAGCTGTTTTTT

abundance: -
j_gene: TRBJ2-6
d_gene: TRBD1
v_gene: TRBV5-6
CDR3aa: CASILWTGGTGANVLTF
CDR3nt: TGTGCCAGCATCTTATGGACAGGGGGAACTGGGGCCAACGTCCTGACTTTC

abundance: once
j_gene: TRBJ1-2
d_gene: -
v_gene: TRBV6-5
CDR3aa: CASTGLSYGYTF
CDR3nt: TGTGCCAGCACCGGTCTTAGCTATGGCTACACCTTC

abundance: -
j_gene: TRBJ2-1
d_gene: TRBD2
v_gene: TRBV4-3
CDR3aa: CASSPTSGREYNEQFF
CDR3nt: TGCGCCAGCAGCCCCACTAGCGGGAGGGAGTACAATGAGCAGTTCTTC

abundance: -
j_gene: TRBJ1-2
d_gene: -
v_gene: TRBV4-1
CDR3aa: CASSQDPRVGYTF
CDR3nt: TGCGCCAGCAGCCAAGACCCCCGCGTTGGCTACACCTTC

abundance: once
j_gene: TRBJ2-1
d_gene: -
v_gene: TRBV27
CDR3aa: CASSIDKYNEQFF
CDR3nt: TGTGCCAGCAGCATCGACAAATACAATGAGCAGTTCTTC

abundance: -
j_gene: TRBJ1-1
d_gene: -
v_gene: TRBV6-5
CDR3aa: CASSYGQGRAFF
CDR3nt: TGTGCCAGCAGTTACGGTCAGGGAAGGGCTTTCTTT

abundance: -
j_gene: TRBJ1-6
d_gene: TRBD1
v_gene: TRBV19
CDR3aa: CATARQGYNSPLHF
CDR3nt: TGTGCCACCGCAAGACAGGGGTATAATTCACCCCTCCACTTT

abundance: -
j_gene: TRBJ2-1
d_gene: -
v_gene: TRBV7-9
CDR3aa: CASSPFPGDNEQFF
CDR3nt: TGTGCCAGCAGCCCCTTCCCGGGAGACAATGAGCAGTTCTTC

abundance: -
j_gene: TRBJ1-2
d_gene: -
v_gene: TRBV6-5
CDR3aa: CASGGIRYGYTF
CDR3nt: TGTGCCAGCGGGGGGATCCGGTACGGCTACACCTTC

abundance: once
j_gene: TRBJ2-6
d_gene: TRBD1
v_gene: TRBV5-1
CDR3aa: CASSLWGQGAGGANVLTF
CDR3nt: TGCGCCAGCAGCTTGTGGGGACAGGGGGCAGGTGGGGCCAACGTCCTGACTTTC

abundance: -
j_gene: TRBJ2-3
d_gene: TRBD2
v_gene: TRBV5-4
CDR3aa: CASSLGGSGGNTQYF
CDR3nt: TGTGCCAGCAGCTTGGGGGGTAGCGGGGGAAATACGCAGTATTTT

abundance: -
j_gene: TRBJ1-1
d_gene: -
v_gene: TRBV18
CDR3aa: CASSPREGTEAFF
CDR3nt: TGTGCCAGCTCACCACGGGAGGGCACTGAAGCTTTCTTT

abundance: -
j_gene: TRBJ2-1
d_gene: -
v_gene: TRBV10-2
CDR3aa: CASTTSGYSYNEQFF
CDR3nt: TGCGCCAGCACCACTAGTGGATACTCCTACAATGAGCAGTTCTTC

abundance: -
j_gene: TRBJ2-1
d_gene: -
v_gene: TRBV29-1
CDR3aa: CSVEGMGLRYNEQFF
CDR3nt: TGCAGCGTTGAAGGAATGGGGCTCCGGTACAATGAGCAGTTCTTC

abundance: -
j_gene: TRBJ1-5
d_gene: TRBD1
v_gene: TRBV6-5
CDR3aa: CASAGTDSNQPQHF
CDR3nt: TGTGCCAGCGCCGGGACAGATAGCAATCAGCCCCAGCATTTT

abundance: few
j_gene: TRBJ2-4
d_gene: -
v_gene: TRBV3-1/TRBV3-2
CDR3aa: CASSQAGVRGDIQYF
CDR3nt: TGTGCCAGCAGCCAAGCAGGGGTCCGAGGGGACATTCAGTACTTC

abundance: -
j_gene: TRBJ2-7
d_gene: TRBD2
v_gene: TRBV3-1/TRBV3-2
CDR3aa: CASSLGTTASYEQYF
CDR3nt: TGTGCCAGCAGCCTCGGGACTACTGCCTCCTACGAGCAGTACTTC

abundance: -
j_gene: TRBJ2-7
d_gene: TRBD1
v_gene: TRBV11-2
CDR3aa: CASSLGRGRDEQYF
CDR3nt: TGTGCCAGCAGCTTGGGCAGGGGGCGGGACGAGCAGTACTTC

abundance: -
j_gene: TRBJ2-1
d_gene: -
v_gene: TRBV19
CDR3aa: CASSIISVNEQFF
CDR3nt: TGTGCCAGTAGTATAATTAGCGTGAATGAGCAGTTCTTC

abundance: -
j_gene: TRBJ2-5
d_gene: -
v_gene: TRBV2
CDR3aa: CASSDGTVWETQYF
CDR3nt: TGTGCCAGCAGTGATGGCACAGTGTGGGAGACCCAGTACTTC

abundance: -
j_gene: TRBJ1-2
d_gene: TRBD1
v_gene: TRBV5-1
CDR3aa: CASTVEGGAGGYTF
CDR3nt: TGCGCCAGCACCGTAGAAGGGGGCGCCGGTGGCTACACCTTC

abundance: once
j_gene: TRBJ2-1
d_gene: TRBD1
v_gene: TRBV24-1
CDR3aa: CATSETGTGYNEQFF
CDR3nt: TGTGCCACCAGTGAGACCGGGACAGGGTACAATGAGCAGTTCTTC

abundance: once
j_gene: TRBJ2-5
d_gene: TRBD1
v_gene: TRBV30
CDR3aa: CAWSGITGAGETQYF
CDR3nt: TGTGCCTGGAGTGGAATTACAGGGGCCGGAGAGACCCAGTACTTC

abundance: -
j_gene: TRBJ1-4
d_gene: TRBD1
v_gene: TRBV11-2
CDR3aa: CASSWPTGGKEKLFF
CDR3nt: TGTGCCAGCAGCTGGCCGACAGGGGGGAAGGAAAAACTGTTTTTT

abundance: -
j_gene: TRBJ2-1
d_gene: TRBD2
v_gene: TRBV14
CDR3aa: CASSQEPSGKQFF
CDR3nt: TGTGCCAGCAGCCAAGAACCTAGCGGGAAGCAGTTCTTC

abundance: -
j_gene: TRBJ2-6
d_gene: -
v_gene: TRBV7-2
CDR3aa: CAHSTISGANVLTF
CDR3nt: TGTGCCCACTCTACGATCTCTGGGGCCAACGTCCTGACTTTC

abundance: few
j_gene: TRBJ1-3
d_gene: -
v_gene: TRBV6-5
CDR3aa: CASSYEAAGNTIYF
CDR3nt: TGTGCCAGCAGTTACGAAGCGGCTGGAAACACCATATATTTT

abundance: -
j_gene: TRBJ1-5
d_gene: -
v_gene: TRBV6-2/TRBV6-3
CDR3aa: CASSDRTDSNQPQHF
CDR3nt: TGTGCCAGCAGTGACCGTACAGATAGCAATCAGCCCCAGCATTTT

abundance: -
j_gene: TRBJ1-1
d_gene: -
v_gene: TRBV7-9
CDR3aa: CASSFVPDTEAFF
CDR3nt: TGTGCCAGCAGCTTCGTCCCGGACACTGAAGCTTTCTTT

abundance: -
j_gene: TRBJ2-3
d_gene: TRBD2
v_gene: TRBV6-5
CDR3aa: CASSYSSGRVDTQYF
CDR3nt: TGTGCCAGCAGTTACTCTAGCGGGAGGGTAGATACGCAGTATTTT

abundance: -
j_gene: TRBJ1-2
d_gene: -
v_gene: TRBV19
CDR3aa: CASSRRQSYYGYTF
CDR3nt: TGTGCCAGTAGTCGGAGGCAGTCGTACTATGGCTACACCTTC

abundance: -
j_gene: TRBJ2-7
d_gene: TRBD1
v_gene: TRBV27
CDR3aa: CASSLSSAPGQGSYEQYF
CDR3nt: TGTGCCAGCAGTTTATCTAGCGCTCCGGGACAGGGTTCCTACGAGCAGTACTTC

abundance: few
j_gene: TRBJ1-2
d_gene: -
v_gene: TRBV19
CDR3aa: CASSIGGNYGYTF
CDR3nt: TGTGCCAGTAGTATAGGAGGAAACTATGGCTACACCTTC

abundance: -
j_gene: TRBJ1-1
d_gene: -
v_gene: TRBV30
CDR3aa: CAWNPWRTEAFF
CDR3nt: TGTGCCTGGAACCCCTGGAGGACTGAAGCTTTCTTT

abundance: -
j_gene: TRBJ2-5
d_gene: -
v_gene: TRBV9
CDR3aa: CASSVEGSGGQETQYF
CDR3nt: TGTGCCAGCAGCGTAGAGGGCAGTGGGGGGCAAGAGACCCAGTACTTC

abundance: -
j_gene: TRBJ2-1
d_gene: TRBD2
v_gene: TRBV5-1
CDR3aa: CASSWSSGGAYNEQFF
CDR3nt: TGCGCCAGCAGCTGGTCTAGCGGGGGGGCCTACAATGAGCAGTTCTTC

abundance: -
j_gene: TRBJ2-4
d_gene: TRBD2
v_gene: TRBV7-2
CDR3aa: CASRKGGGGYRASKNIQYF
CDR3nt: TGTGCCAGCAGGAAAGGCGGGGGGGGCTACCGCGCGTCCAAAAACATTCAGTACTTC

abundance: once
j_gene: TRBJ1-3
d_gene: -
v_gene: TRBV5-1
CDR3aa: CASSPGALGGNTIYF
CDR3nt: TGCGCCAGCAGCCCAGGGGCCCTGGGAGGAAACACCATATATTTT

abundance: -
j_gene: TRBJ1-4
d_gene: -
v_gene: TRBV30
CDR3aa: CAWSVGGTNEKLFF
CDR3nt: TGTGCCTGGAGTGTGGGGGGAACTAATGAAAAACTGTTTTTT